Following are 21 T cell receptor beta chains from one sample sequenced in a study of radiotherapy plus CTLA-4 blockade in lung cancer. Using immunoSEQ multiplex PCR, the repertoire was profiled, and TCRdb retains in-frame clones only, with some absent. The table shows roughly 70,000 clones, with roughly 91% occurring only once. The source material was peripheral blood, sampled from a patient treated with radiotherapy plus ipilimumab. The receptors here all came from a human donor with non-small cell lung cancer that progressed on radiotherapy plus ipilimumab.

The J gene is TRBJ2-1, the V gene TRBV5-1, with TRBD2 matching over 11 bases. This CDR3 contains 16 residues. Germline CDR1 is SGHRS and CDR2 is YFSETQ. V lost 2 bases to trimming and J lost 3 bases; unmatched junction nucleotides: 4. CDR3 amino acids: CASSFKTSGSYNEQFF. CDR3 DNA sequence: TGCGCCAGCAGCTTCAAAACTAGCGGGAGCTACAATGAGCAGTTCTTC. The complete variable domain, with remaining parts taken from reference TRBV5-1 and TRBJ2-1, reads KAGVTQTPRYLIKTRGQQVTLSCSPISGHRSVSWYQQTPGQGLQFLFEYFSETQRNKGNFPGRFSGRQFSNSRSEMNVSTLELGDSALYLCASSFKTSGSYNEQFFGPGTRLTVL.

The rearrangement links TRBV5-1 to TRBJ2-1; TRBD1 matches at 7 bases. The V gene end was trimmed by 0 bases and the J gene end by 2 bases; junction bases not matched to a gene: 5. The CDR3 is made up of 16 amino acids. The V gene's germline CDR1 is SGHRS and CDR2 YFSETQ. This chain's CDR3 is CASSLVGGTAYNEQFF. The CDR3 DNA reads TGCGCCAGCAGCTTGGTAGGGGGCACAGCCTACAATGAGCAGTTCTTC.

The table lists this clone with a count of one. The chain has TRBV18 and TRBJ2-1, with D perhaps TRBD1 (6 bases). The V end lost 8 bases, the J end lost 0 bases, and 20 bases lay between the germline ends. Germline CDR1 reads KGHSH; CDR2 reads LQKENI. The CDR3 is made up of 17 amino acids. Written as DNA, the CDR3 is TGTGCCAGCGGACGATCTACACAGGGACGCTCCTACAATGAGCAGTTCTTC. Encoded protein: CASGRSTQGRSYNEQFF.

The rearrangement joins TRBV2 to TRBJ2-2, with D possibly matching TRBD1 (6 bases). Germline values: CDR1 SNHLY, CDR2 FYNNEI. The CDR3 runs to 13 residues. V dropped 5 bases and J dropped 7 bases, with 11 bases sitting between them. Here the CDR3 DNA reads TGTGCCAGCAGTTCCAGGGGAGTCGGGGAGCTGTTTTTT. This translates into CASSSRGVGELFF.

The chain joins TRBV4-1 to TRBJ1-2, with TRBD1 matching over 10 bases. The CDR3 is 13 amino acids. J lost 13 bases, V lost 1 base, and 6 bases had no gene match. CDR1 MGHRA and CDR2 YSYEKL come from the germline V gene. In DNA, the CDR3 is TGCGCCAGCAGCCAAGTTAGACAGGGGGCAGTCACCTTC. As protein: CASSQVRQGAVTF.

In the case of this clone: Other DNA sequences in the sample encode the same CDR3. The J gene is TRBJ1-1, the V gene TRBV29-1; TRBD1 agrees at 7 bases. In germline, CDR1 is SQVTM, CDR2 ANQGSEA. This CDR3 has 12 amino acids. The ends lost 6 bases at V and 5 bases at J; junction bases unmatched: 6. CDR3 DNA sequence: TGCAGCGTGGACCCAGGGGGAACTGAAGCTTTCTTT. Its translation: CSVDPGGTEAFF.

The CDR3 loop reads CASSGGQPKMNTEAFF. DNA for the CDR3: TGTGCCAGCAGCGGAGGACAGCCCAAGATGAACACTGAAGCTTTCTTT. The rearrangement links TRBV5-4 to TRBJ1-1; D is perhaps TRBD1 (6 bases). This CDR3 has 16 residues. The V gene lost 4 bases and the J gene lost 0 bases, with 16 bases spanning the gap. Germline V gene data show CDR1 as SGHNT and CDR2 as YYREEE (reference sequence).

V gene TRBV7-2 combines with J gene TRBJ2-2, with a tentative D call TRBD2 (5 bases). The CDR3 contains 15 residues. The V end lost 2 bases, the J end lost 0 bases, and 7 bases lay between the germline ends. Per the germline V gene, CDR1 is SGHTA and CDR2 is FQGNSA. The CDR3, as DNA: TGTGCCAGCAGCTTAACGGGATCGAACACCGGGGAGCTGTTTTTT. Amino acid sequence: CASSLTGSNTGELFF.

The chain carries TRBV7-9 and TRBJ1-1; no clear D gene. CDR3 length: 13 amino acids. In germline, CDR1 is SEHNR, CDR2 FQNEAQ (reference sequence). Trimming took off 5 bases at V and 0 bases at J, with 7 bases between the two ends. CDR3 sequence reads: CASSKEMNTEAFF. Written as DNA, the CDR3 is TGTGCCAGCAGCAAAGAGATGAACACTGAAGCTTTCTTT. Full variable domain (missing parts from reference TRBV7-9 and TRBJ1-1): DTGVSQNPRHKITKRGQNVTFRCDPISEHNRLYWYRQTLGQGPEFLTYFQNEAQLEKSRLLSDRFSAERPKGSFSTLEIQRTEQGDSAMYLCASSKEMNTEAFFGQGTRLTVV.

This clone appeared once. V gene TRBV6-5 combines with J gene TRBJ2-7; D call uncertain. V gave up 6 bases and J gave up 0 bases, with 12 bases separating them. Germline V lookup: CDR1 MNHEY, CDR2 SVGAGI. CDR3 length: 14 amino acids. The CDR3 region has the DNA TGTGCCAGCAGCCGCCGTCCGAGCTCCTACGAGCAGTACTTC. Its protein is CASSRRPSSYEQYF.

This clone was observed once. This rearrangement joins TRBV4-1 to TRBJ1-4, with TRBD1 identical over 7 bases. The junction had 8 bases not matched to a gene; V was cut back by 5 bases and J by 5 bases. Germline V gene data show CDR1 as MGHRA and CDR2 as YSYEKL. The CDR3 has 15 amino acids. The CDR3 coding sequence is TGCGCCAGCAGCAATTCCGGGACAGTCAATGAAAAACTGTTTTTT. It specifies CASSNSGTVNEKLFF.

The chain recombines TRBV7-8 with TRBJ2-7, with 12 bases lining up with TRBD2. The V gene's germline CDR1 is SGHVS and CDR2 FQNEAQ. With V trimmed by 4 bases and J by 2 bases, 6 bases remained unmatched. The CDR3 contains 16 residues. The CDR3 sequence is CASSSGLAGTPYEQYV. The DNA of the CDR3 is TGTGCCAGCAGCTCGGGACTAGCGGGCACCCCCTACGAGCAGTACGTC.

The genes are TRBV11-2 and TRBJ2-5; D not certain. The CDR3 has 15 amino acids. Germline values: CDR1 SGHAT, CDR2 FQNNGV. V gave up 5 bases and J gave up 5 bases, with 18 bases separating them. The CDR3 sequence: CASSPRRSSSETQYF. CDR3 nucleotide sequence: TGTGCCAGCAGCCCTAGGCGTAGTAGCTCGGAGACCCAGTACTTC.

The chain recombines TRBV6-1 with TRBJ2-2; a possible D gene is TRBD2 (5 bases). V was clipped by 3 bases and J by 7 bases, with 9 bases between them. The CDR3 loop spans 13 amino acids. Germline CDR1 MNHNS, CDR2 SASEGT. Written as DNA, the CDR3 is TGTGCCAGCAGTGATTGGGAGAACGGGGAGCTGTTTTTT. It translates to CASSDWENGELFF.

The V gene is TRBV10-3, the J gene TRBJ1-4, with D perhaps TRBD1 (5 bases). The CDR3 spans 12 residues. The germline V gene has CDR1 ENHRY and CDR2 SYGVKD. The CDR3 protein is CATQATNEKLFF. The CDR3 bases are TGTGCGACACAGGCAACTAATGAAAAACTGTTTTTT.

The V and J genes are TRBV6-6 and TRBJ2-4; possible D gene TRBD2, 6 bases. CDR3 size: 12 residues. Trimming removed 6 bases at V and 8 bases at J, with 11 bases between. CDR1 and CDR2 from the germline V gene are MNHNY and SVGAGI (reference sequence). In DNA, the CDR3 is TGTGCCAGCAGCTTTACGGGGGACATTCAGTACTTC. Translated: CASSFTGDIQYF.

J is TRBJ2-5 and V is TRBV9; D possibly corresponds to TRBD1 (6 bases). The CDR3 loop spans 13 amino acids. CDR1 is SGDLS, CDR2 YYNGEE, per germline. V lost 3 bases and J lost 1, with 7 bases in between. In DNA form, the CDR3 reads TGTGCCAGCAGCGGGACAGCCCAAGAGACCCAGTACTTC. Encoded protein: CASSGTAQETQYF.

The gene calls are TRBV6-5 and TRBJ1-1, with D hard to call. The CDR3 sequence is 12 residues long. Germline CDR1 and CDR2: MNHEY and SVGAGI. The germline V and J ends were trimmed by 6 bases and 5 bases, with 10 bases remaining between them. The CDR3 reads CASSKGMTEAFF. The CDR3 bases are TGTGCCAGCAGCAAGGGTATGACTGAAGCTTTCTTT.

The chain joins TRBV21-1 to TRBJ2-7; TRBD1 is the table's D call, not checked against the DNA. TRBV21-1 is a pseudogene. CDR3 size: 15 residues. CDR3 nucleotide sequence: TGTGCCAGCAGCAAACGACAGGACCCTTCCTACGAGCAGTACTTC. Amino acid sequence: CASSKRQDPSYEQYF.

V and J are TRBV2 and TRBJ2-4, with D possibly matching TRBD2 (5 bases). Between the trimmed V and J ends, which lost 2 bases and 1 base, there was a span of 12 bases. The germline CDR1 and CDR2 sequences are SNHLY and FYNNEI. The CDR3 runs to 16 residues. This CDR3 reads CASSETPPGAKNIQYF. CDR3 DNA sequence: TGTGCCAGCAGTGAAACTCCTCCGGGGGCCAAAAACATTCAGTACTTC.

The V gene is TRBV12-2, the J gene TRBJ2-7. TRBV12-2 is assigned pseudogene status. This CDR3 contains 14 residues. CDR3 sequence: CASRPEGSSYEQYV. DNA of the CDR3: TGTGCAAGTCGCCCTGAGGGGAGCTCCTACGAGCAGTACGTC.